The source of this T cell receptor (beta chain) is a study of blood T cell repertoires in COVID-19. Study details: Sample material is recorded as cDNA or gDNA derived from T cells, B-cell-depleted T cells, or PBMCs.

Here immunoSEQ multiplex PCR was the method, and the copy in TCRdb shows in-frame clones only, minus some. The table includes about 200,000 clones, around three quarters detected once. CDR1 MNHNS and CDR2 SASEGT come from the germline V gene. The CDR3 length is 16 residues. The junction had 6 bases not matched to a gene; V was cut back by 1 base and J by 4 bases. This TCR came from a woman in her seventies with acute or convalescent COVID-19. The specimen was peripheral blood. The chain carries TRBV6-1 and TRBJ1-4, with 7 bases identical to TRBD1. The CDR3 DNA reads TGTGCCAGCAGTGAAGGAGGGGGCTGGGGTAATGAAAAACTGTTTTTT. Translating gives CASSEGGGWGNEKLFF.